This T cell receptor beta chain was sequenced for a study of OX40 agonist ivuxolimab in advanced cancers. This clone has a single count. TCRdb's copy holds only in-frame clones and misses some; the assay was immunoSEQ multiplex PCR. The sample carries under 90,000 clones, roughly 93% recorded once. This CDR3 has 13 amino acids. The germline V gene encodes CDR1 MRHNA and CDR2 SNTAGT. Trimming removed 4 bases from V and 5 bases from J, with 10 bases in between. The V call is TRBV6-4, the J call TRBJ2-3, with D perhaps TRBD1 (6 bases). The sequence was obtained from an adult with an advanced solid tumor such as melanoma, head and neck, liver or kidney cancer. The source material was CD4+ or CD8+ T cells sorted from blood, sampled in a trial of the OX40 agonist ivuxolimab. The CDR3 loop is CASSALGGDTQYF. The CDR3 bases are TGTGCCAGCAGTGCTCTAGGGGGAGATACGCAGTATTTT.